The 21 T cell receptor beta chains presented below share a single source sample, sequenced in a study of regulatory T cells in long-lasting Graves disease. With iRepertoire HTBI primers and Arm-PCR of CDR3 regions, TCR beta libraries were built. TCRdb recomputed calls from the multiplex PCR reads with MiXCR, one row per CDR3 protein. In the table there are 700,000 or so distinct CDR3 sequences, about 30% of which are singletons. Time point described: persistent/refractory GD, antithyroid drugs over 5 years with positive TRAb. Preparation of the TCR library used RNA extracted from PBMCs. The starting material was peripheral blood mononuclear cells (PBMCs), obtained when the disease was refractory, from a patient treated with antithyroid drugs. The origin of the receptors is a female donor with Graves disease.

This chain uses TRBV20-1 with TRBJ1-4; a weak D match, TRBD1 (5 bases). This CDR3 spans 14 amino acids. Germline V CDR1 and CDR2: DFQATT, SNEGSKA (reference sequence). Trimming removed 1 base at V and 5 bases at J, with 11 bases between. The CDR3 DNA reads TGCAGTGCTAGAGGGGGGGGTACAAATGAAAAACTGTTTTTT. Translation gives CSARGGGTNEKLFF.

This clonotype was counted between two and nine times. This rearrangement joins TRBV11-2 to TRBJ2-5, with unresolved D. CDR1 SGHAT and CDR2 FQNNGV come from the germline V gene. The V end lost 1 base, the J end lost 4 bases, and 7 bases lay between the germline ends. CDR3 size: 13 residues. Here the CDR3 reads CASSLVDRETQYF. The CDR3 DNA sequence: TGTGCCAGCAGCTTAGTAGACCGAGAGACCCAGTACTTC.

This clonotype occurred many times. The chain recombines TRBV12-3 or TRBV12-4 with TRBJ1-1; D gene uncertain. CDR3 length equals 14 residues. V dropped 3 bases and J dropped 2 bases, with 10 bases sitting between them. The CDR3: CASSFPPPNTEAFF. CDR3 nucleotide sequence: TGTGCCAGCAGTTTCCCCCCCCCCAACACTGAAGCTTTCTTT.

This clonotype has only a few counts. The rearrangement uses TRBV9 and TRBJ1-2, with D tentatively TRBD1 (6 bases). The V gene lost 0 bases and the J gene lost 7 bases, with 13 bases spanning the gap. Germline CDR1 and CDR2: SGDLS and YYNGEE. This CDR3 has 14 amino acids. The CDR3 coding sequence is TGTGCCAGCAGCGTAGTCGGAGGGGGAGGTGGCTACACCTTC. Translation gives CASSVVGGGGGYTF.

This clonotype came up a few times. The rearrangement links TRBV5-1 to TRBJ1-1; no clear D gene. The germline V gene has CDR1 SGHRS and CDR2 YFSETQ. V was cut by 0 bases and J by 3 bases, with 9 bases left in between. The CDR3 is made up of 14 amino acids. The CDR3 region is CASSLGPGYTEAFF. For the CDR3, the DNA is TGCGCCAGCAGCTTGGGCCCGGGGTACACTGAAGCTTTCTTT.

This clonotype has only one observation. V and J are TRBV5-1 and TRBJ2-2; a weak D match, TRBD1 (6 bases). Germline V gene sequence: CDR1 SGHRS, CDR2 YFSETQ. CDR3 length equals 16 residues. Trimming stripped 4 bases from V and 0 bases from J, with 13 bases between. CDR3 nucleotide sequence: TGCGCCAGCAGCCTATGGGACACTCCGAACACCGGGGAGCTGTTTTTT. Its protein product is CASSLWDTPNTGELFF.

This clonotype was detected many times. This sequence joins TRBV2 and TRBJ2-5; D possibly uses TRBD1 or TRBD2 (5 bases each). This CDR3 region has 16 residues. V was clipped by 3 bases and J by 4 bases, with 18 bases between them. Germline V lookup: CDR1 SNHLY, CDR2 FYNNEI. Here the CDR3 reads CASSDLSGGALETQYF. CDR3 sequence (DNA): TGTGCCAGCAGTGACCTTAGTGGGGGAGCGTTAGAGACCCAGTACTTC.

The CDR3 loop is CASGGDEYGYTF. The CDR3 nucleotides are TGTGCCAGCGGCGGGGATGAGTATGGCTACACCTTC. The V call is TRBV6-2 or TRBV6-3, the J call TRBJ1-2; D gene uncertain. CDR3 length equals 12 residues. The germline V and J ends were trimmed by 8 bases and 5 bases, with 12 bases remaining between them. Germline CDR1 and CDR2: MNHEY and SVGEGT.

The table lists this clonotype with a few counts. This sequence joins TRBV7-8 and TRBJ1-2; D is ambiguous. There are 13 residues in the CDR3. Germline V gene data show CDR1 as SGHVS and CDR2 as FQNEAQ. V lost 1 base, J lost 14 bases, and 17 bases lay in between. The CDR3 loop is CASSLGLVSGVTF. For the CDR3, the DNA is TGTGCCAGCAGCTTAGGTCTAGTGTCGGGCGTGACCTTC. Full variable domain (outside the CDR3, taken from reference TRBV7-8 and TRBJ1-2): GAGVSQSPRYKVAKRGQDVALRCDPISGHVSLFWYQQALGQGPEFLTYFQNEAQLDKSGLPSDRFFAERPEGSVSTLKIQRTQQEDSAVYLCASSLGLVSGVTFGSGTRLTVV.

The chain couples TRBV2 to TRBJ1-2; D is ambiguous. The CDR3 runs to 13 residues. V was clipped by 3 bases and J by 2 bases, with 7 bases between them. Germline-derived CDR1 and CDR2 are SNHLY and FYNNEI. The CDR3 region has the DNA TGTGCCAGCAGTGATGTGGGAAACTATGGCTACACCTTC. This translates into CASSDVGNYGYTF.

This clonotype has ten or more counts. The rearrangement joins TRBV3-1 to TRBJ1-1; a possible D gene is TRBD1 (6 bases). The V gene's germline CDR1 is LGHDT and CDR2 YNNKEL (reference sequence). With 0 bases removed from V and 10 bases from J, the gap between germline ends came to 15 bases. The CDR3 spans 14 residues. CDR3 amino acids: CASSQDHGGARAFF. The DNA of the CDR3 is TGTGCCAGCAGCCAAGACCACGGGGGCGCTAGAGCTTTCTTT.

The CDR3 region has the DNA TGTGCCTGGAGTTGGGGAGAAGCAACTAATGAAAAACTGTTTTTT. Its translation: CAWSWGEATNEKLFF. The rearrangement links TRBV30 to TRBJ1-4; D is unresolved. From germline, CDR1 is GTSNPN and CDR2 SVGIG (reference sequence). This CDR3 comprises 15 residues. V lost 2 bases to trimming and J lost 0 bases, with 10 bases between them.

This clonotype was seen a handful of times. The CDR3 sequence: CASSLVGGAVYEQYF. DNA for the CDR3: TGTGCCAGCAGCTTAGTCGGAGGGGCGGTGTACGAGCAGTACTTC. The chain combines TRBV7-9 with TRBJ2-7; D perhaps matches TRBD2 (6 bases). V was trimmed by 1 base and J by 4 bases, leaving 14 bases between them. There are 15 residues in the CDR3. From germline, CDR1 is SEHNR and CDR2 FQNEAQ (reference sequence).

This chain connects TRBV5-1 to TRBJ1-2, with 9 bases fitting TRBD1. CDR3 size: 15 residues. V lost 0 bases and J lost 6; bases outside the gene matches: 6. Germline V lookup: CDR1 SGHRS, CDR2 YFSETQ. The CDR3 nucleotides are TGCGCCAGCAGCTTGGAACGACAGGGGGGCGATGGCTACACCTTC. This gives the protein CASSLERQGGDGYTF.

This clonotype was observed many times. The chain is built from TRBV12-3 or TRBV12-4 and TRBJ1-2; possibly TRBD1 for D (5 bases). Trimming pared 0 bases from V and 8 bases from J, leaving 16 bases between. This CDR3 is built from 15 residues. The DNA for the CDR3 is TGTGCCAGCAGTTTAGCGCAGGCGGGGCCTCGGGGCTACACCTTC. This encodes CASSLAQAGPRGYTF.

The sample holds a few counts of this clonotype. J is TRBJ1-1 and V is TRBV9; no clear D. Germline CDR1 SGDLS, CDR2 YYNGEE. The CDR3 is 13 residues long. V was pared by 0 bases and J by 6 bases, with 9 bases between. CDR3 bases: TGTGCCAGCAGCGTAGTAGGAGGGCCTGAAGCTTTCTTT. It yields the protein CASSVVGGPEAFF.

J is TRBJ1-2 and V is TRBV4-1, with 9 positions matching TRBD1. J lost 7 bases, V lost 1 base, and 19 bases had no gene match. Germline CDR1 is MGHRA and CDR2 is YSYEKL. The CDR3 consists of 19 residues. CDR3 sequence reads: CASSQVELVRTGASGGYTF. The CDR3 DNA follows: TGCGCCAGCAGCCAAGTTGAGCTAGTTCGGACAGGGGCCTCGGGTGGCTACACCTTC.

Worth noting for this clonotype: With a much larger clone just one base away, this may be a read error. This CDR3 fails to terminate in the conserved phenylalanine or tryptophan, so it likely reflects a read error. V and J are TRBV12-3 or TRBV12-4 and TRBJ1-2, with unresolved D. The CDR3 has 13 amino acids. Trimming stripped 2 bases from V and 3 bases from J, with 7 bases between. The CDR3 nucleotides read TGTGCCAGCAGTTTACTCGCGGACTATGGCTACACCCTC. It is translated as CASSLLADYGYTL.

The J gene is TRBJ1-2, the V gene TRBV29-1; TRBD1 might be the D (6 bases). The CDR3 covers 13 residues. Trimming left V 2 bases short and J 9 bases short, with 16 bases between. In germline, CDR1 is SQVTM, CDR2 ANQGSEA. CDR3 DNA sequence: TGCAGCGTTGAAAGGGACATCAACAGGAGCTACACCTTC. It encodes CSVERDINRSYTF.

This clonotype was recorded many times. The gene calls are TRBV2 and TRBJ1-5; 11 nucleotides line up with TRBD1. Looked up from germline, CDR1 is SNHLY and CDR2 is FYNNEI. V lost 6 bases to trimming and J lost 3 bases; unmatched junction nucleotides: 4. CDR3 length: 15 residues. The DNA for the CDR3 is TGTGCCAGCAGGGACAGGGGGCTCTCCAATCAGCCCCAGCATTTT. Its protein is CASRDRGLSNQPQHF.

The table lists this clonotype with a few counts. The gene calls are TRBV27 and TRBJ1-5; D unclear. The V end lost 9 bases, the J end lost 4 bases, and 16 bases lay between the germline ends. This CDR3 spans 14 amino acids. Germline V CDR1 and CDR2: MNHEY, SMNVEV (reference sequence). The CDR3 DNA reads as TGTGCCAGTAGTACCCTGGGAGGAAATCAGCCCCAGCATTTT. Its translation is CASSTLGGNQPQHF.